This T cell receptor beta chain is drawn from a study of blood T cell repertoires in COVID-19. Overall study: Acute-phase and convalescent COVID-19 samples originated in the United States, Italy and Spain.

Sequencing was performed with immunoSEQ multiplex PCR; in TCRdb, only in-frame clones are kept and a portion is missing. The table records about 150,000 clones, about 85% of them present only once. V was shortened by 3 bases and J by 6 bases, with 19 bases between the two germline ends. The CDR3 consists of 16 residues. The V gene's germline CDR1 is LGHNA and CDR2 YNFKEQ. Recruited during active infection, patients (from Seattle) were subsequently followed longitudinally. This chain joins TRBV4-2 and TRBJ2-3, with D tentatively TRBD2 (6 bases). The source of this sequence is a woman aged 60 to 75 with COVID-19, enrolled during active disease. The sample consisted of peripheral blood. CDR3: CASSQSEWDLVDTQYF. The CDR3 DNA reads TGTGCCAGCAGCCAGAGCGAATGGGACTTAGTTGATACGCAGTATTTT.